This record looks at one T cell receptor beta chain sequence and its context. The antigen is unknown. These data are taken from a study of T cell responses to AZD1222 COVID-19 vaccine. Study observations and caveats: Most donors were white British, females outnumbered males, and clonal diversity was possibly underestimated. Repertoires were collected only later (after the peak T cell response had occurred). Spike-specific TCR breadth and depth rose after two AZD1222 doses. As reported, nearly half of all spike-specific TCRs target variant regions that are unmutated.

Profiled with immunoSEQ multiplex PCR; TCRdb holds only in-frame clones, not every one. The repertoire holds 73,000 or so clones, with roughly 80% as singletons. Germline V gene sequence: CDR1 SGHTS, CDR2 YDEGEE. V was cut by 0 bases and J by 0 bases, with 10 bases left in between. The CDR3 has 16 amino acids. The TCR originated in an adult who received the AZD1222 COVID-19 vaccine. The chain recombines TRBV5-8 with TRBJ1-3, with no clear D. Sample: peripheral blood, taken 28 days after the second AZD1222 dose. CDR3 loop: CASSLAPGISGNTIYF. CDR3 in DNA: TGTGCCAGCAGCTTGGCCCCCGGGATCTCTGGAAACACCATATATTTT. The full variable domain, in which reference TRBV5-8 and TRBJ1-3 provide the parts outside the CDR3, is EAGVTQSPTHLIKTRGQQATLRCSPISGHTSVYWYQQALGLGLQFLLWYDEGEERNRGNFPPRFSGRQFPNYSSELNVNALELEDSALYLCASSLAPGISGNTIYFGEGSWLTVV.